A selection of T cell receptor beta chains follows, all from one sample in a study of cytomegalovirus exposure and HLA in healthy donors. Measured with immunoSEQ multiplex PCR; TCRdb has only the in-frame clones, and not every one. This sample yields roughly 290,000 clones, of which roughly 80% are seen a single time; roughly 0.31% belongs to the top ten. The sequenced material came from PBMCs. Receptors originate from a girl aged 2 to 10 in good health and CMV-seronegative. Each CDR3 is given with its conserved first and last residue. The D gene is left open where the match is weak. Clone size is not always given. Where it is, it says once, few, many or a class for expanded clones.

d_call	v_call	j_call	cdr3_length	clone_size	cdr3_nt	cdr3_aa
-	TRBV28	TRBJ2-7	16	-	TGTGCCAGCAGTTTATTCTGGAGTCCCAGCTCCTACGAGCAGTACTTC	CASSLFWSPSSYEQYF
-	TRBV9	TRBJ2-5	14	-	TGTGCCAGCAGTGGGACTCACTCCCAAGAGACCCAGTACTTC	CASSGTHSQETQYF
-	TRBV28	TRBJ1-4	11	-	TGTGCCAGCAGTTTAATGGCCAAACTGTTTTTT	CASSLMAKLFF
TRBD1	TRBV9	TRBJ2-1	15	-	TGTGCCAGCAGCGTCCCCAGGACAGGTATGGATGAGCAGTTCTTC	CASSVPRTGMDEQFF
TRBD2	TRBV7-9	TRBJ2-1	14	-	TGTGCCAGCAGCCCCATTGGGAGGGCCACTGAGCAGTTCTTC	CASSPIGRATEQFF
-	TRBV4-2	TRBJ1-1	15	once	TGTGCCAGCAGCGAGGAAAGACGTAGGAACACTGAAGCTTTCTTT	CASSEERRRNTEAFF
-	TRBV4-2	TRBJ2-7	13	-	TGTGCCAGCAGTGAGGTTTCTTTCTACGAGCAGTACTTC	CASSEVSFYEQYF
-	TRBV9	TRBJ2-3	15	once	TGTGCCAGCAGCGTAGCTGCGGGAAGGGAAGATACGCAGTATTTT	CASSVAAGREDTQYF
TRBD2	TRBV27	TRBJ2-3	18	-	TGTGCCAGCCATGTAGGACCTGGACTAGCGCCAATCACAGATACGCAGTATTTT	CASHVGPGLAPITDTQYF
-	TRBV5-1	TRBJ1-2	14	-	TGCGCCAGCAGCCCGGAGTTTAGCGGGGATGGCTACACCTTC	CASSPEFSGDGYTF
-	TRBV18	TRBJ1-2	15	-	TGTGCCAGCTCACCTGCTAGCGTGAATGACTATGGCTACACCTTC	CASSPASVNDYGYTF
TRBD2	TRBV28	TRBJ2-7	16	-	TGTGCCAGCAGTTTACCCAGCGGGAGGGCGCACGACGAGCAGTACTTC	CASSLPSGRAHDEQYF
-	TRBV7-6	TRBJ2-3	16	few	TGTGCCAGCAGCTTAGCGCTAACAGAAAGCACAGATACGCAGTATTTT	CASSLALTESTDTQYF
TRBD2	TRBV19	TRBJ2-2	19	-	TGTGCCAGTAGTATTGGGGGACTAGCGGGGGGCCCAAACACCGGGGAGCTGTTTTTT	CASSIGGLAGGPNTGELFF
TRBD1	TRBV7-2	TRBJ1-1	15	-	TGTGCCAGCAGCCCGTACGGGACAGAAAACACTGAAGCTTTCTTT	CASSPYGTENTEAFF
-	TRBV29-1	TRBJ2-5	12	-	TGCAGCGTGCAGACTACGAGTACTCCCCAGTACTTC	CSVQTTSTPQYF
-	TRBV6-1	TRBJ1-4	16	-	TGTGCCAGCAGTGAAGGAGGTATCACAGGTGACGAAAAACTGTTTTTT	CASSEGGITGDEKLFF
TRBD2	TRBV30	TRBJ2-2	16	-	TGTGCCTGGAGTGTAGAAGCGGGGGGGCGTGGCGGGGAGCTGTTTTTT	CAWSVEAGGRGGELFF
-	TRBV5-6	TRBJ1-2	13	-	TGTGCCAGCAGCTTGGCACAGGCCTATGGCTACACCTTC	CASSLAQAYGYTF
-	TRBV6-6	TRBJ1-1	15	few	TGTGCCAGCAGTTACTCGAGGCGGCCAAACACTGAAGCTTTCTTT	CASSYSRRPNTEAFF
TRBD2	TRBV4-2	TRBJ2-2	17	-	TGTGCCAGCAGCCACCGACTAGCGGGGGGGCCAAGGCCGGAGCTGTTTTTT	CASSHRLAGGPRPELFF
TRBD2	TRBV7-3	TRBJ2-2	15	-	TGTGCCAGCAGCTCGGACACTAGCGGGCGCGGGGAGCTGTTTTTT	CASSSDTSGRGELFF
-	TRBV5-1	TRBJ2-1	15	-	TGCGCCAGCAGCTTGGCCGGGTCAGGGCTCAATGAGCAGTTCTTC	CASSLAGSGLNEQFF
TRBD1	TRBV6-1	TRBJ2-7	15	-	TGTGCCAGCAGACACCGGACAGGTCTCTCCCACGAGCAGTACTTC	CASRHRTGLSHEQYF
TRBD1	TRBV6-5	TRBJ2-1	14	-	TGTGCCAGCACCGTACAGGGGGGAAACAATGAGCAGTTCTTC	CASTVQGGNNEQFF
-	TRBV18	TRBJ1-1	13	-	TGTGCCAGCTCACCAGGGGAGTACACTGAAGCTTTCTTT	CASSPGEYTEAFF
-	TRBV7-8	TRBJ1-1	18	-	TGTGCCAGCAGCTTTATCAGCGGGGCAGGGGAAATTTTCACTGAAGCTTTCTTT	CASSFISGAGEIFTEAFF
-	TRBV6-5	TRBJ1-5	15	few	TGTGCCAGCAGTCAGACAGGAGCCTTCAATCAGCCCCAGCATTTT	CASSQTGAFNQPQHF
-	TRBV28	TRBJ2-7	14	-	TGTGCCAGCAGATCAGGGGCCCAGACCTACGAGCAGTACTTC	CASRSGAQTYEQYF
-	TRBV28	TRBJ1-5	14	-	TGTGCCAGCAGGGGACATATTAGCAATCAGCCCCAGCATTTT	CASRGHISNQPQHF
TRBD2	TRBV28	TRBJ2-4	20	once	TGTGCCAGCAGTTTACAGGGACTAGCGGGAGTAGGGCTAGCCAAAAACATTCAGTACTTC	CASSLQGLAGVGLAKNIQYF
-	TRBV7-6	TRBJ1-1	14	-	TGTGCCAGCAGCAGAAAGACGGGAGGGACTGAAGCTTTCTTT	CASSRKTGGTEAFF